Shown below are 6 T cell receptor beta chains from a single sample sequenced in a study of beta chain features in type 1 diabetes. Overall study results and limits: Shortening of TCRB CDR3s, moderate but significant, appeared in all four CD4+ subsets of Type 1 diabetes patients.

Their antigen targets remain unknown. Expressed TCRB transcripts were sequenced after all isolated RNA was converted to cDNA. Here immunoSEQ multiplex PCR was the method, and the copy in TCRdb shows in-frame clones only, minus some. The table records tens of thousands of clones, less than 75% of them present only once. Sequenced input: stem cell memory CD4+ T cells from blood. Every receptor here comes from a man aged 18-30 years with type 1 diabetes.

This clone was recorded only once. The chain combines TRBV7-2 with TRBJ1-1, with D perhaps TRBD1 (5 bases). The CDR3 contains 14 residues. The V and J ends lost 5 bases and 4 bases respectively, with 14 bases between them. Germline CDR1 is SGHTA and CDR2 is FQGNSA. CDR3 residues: CASSLQGSGTEAFF. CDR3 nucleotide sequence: TGTGCCAGCAGCCTCCAGGGTTCGGGCACTGAAGCTTTCTTT.

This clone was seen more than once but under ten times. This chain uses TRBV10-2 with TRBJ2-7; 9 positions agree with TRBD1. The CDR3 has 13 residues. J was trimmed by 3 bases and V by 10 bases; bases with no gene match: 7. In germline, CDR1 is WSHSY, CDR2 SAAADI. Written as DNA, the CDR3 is TGCGCCACCAGCAGACAGGGGGACTACGAGCAGTACTTC. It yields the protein CATSRQGDYEQYF.

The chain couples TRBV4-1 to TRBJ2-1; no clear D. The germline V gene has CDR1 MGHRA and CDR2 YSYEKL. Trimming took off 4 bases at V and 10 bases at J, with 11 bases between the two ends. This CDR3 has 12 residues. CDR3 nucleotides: TGCGCCAGCAGCCCCCCCCTTGGCGAGCAGTTCTTC. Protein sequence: CASSPPLGEQFF.

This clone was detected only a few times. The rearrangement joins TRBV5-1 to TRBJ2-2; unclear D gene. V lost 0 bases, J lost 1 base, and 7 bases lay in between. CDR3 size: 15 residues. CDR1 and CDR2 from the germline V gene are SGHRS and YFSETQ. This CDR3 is CASSLDTQNTGELFF. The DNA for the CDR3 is TGCGCCAGCAGCTTGGATACACAGAACACCGGGGAGCTGTTTTTT. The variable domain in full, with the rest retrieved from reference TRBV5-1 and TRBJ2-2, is KAGVTQTPRYLIKTRGQQVTLSCSPISGHRSVSWYQQTPGQGLQFLFEYFSETQRNKGNFPGRFSGRQFSNSRSEMNVSTLELGDSALYLCASSLDTQNTGELFFGEGSRLTVL.

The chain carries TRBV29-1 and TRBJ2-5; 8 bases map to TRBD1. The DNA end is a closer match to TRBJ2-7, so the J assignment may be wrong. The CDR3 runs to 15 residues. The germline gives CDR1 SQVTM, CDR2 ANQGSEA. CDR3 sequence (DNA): TGCAGCGTTGTACGGTCTAGGACAGGGACCTACGAGCAGTACTTC. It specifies CSVVRSRTGTYEQYF.

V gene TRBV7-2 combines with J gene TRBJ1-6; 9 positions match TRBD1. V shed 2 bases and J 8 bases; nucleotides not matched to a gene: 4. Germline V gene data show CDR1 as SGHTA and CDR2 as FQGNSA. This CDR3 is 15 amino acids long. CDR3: CASSLPGQGYSPLHF. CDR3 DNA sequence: TGTGCCAGCAGCTTACCGGGACAGGGATATTCACCCCTCCACTTT.